This entry lists 32 T cell receptor beta chains sequenced from one sample in a study of technical replicates of blood from four donors. Method: immunoSEQ multiplex PCR; TCRdb's copy keeps in-frame clones and lacks some. Of tens of thousands of clones in the sample, about 94% were seen once. Sequencing was performed on T cells isolated from PBMCs. The receptors derive from a human donor in good health.

V is TRBV28 and J is TRBJ1-2, with TRBD1 as a possible D gene (5 bases). Germline V gives CDR1 MDHEN, CDR2 SYDVKM. V was cut by 5 bases and J by 5 bases, with 15 bases left in between. The CDR3 consists of 14 residues. CDR3 nucleotide sequence: TGTGCCAGCAGTACACTACAGGTGACTTATGGCTACACCTTC. The encoded protein is CASSTLQVTYGYTF.

V gene TRBV19 combines with J gene TRBJ2-1; 11 nucleotides agree with TRBD2. The germline V gene encodes CDR1 LNHDA and CDR2 SQIVND (reference sequence). This CDR3 contains 15 residues. Trimming at V came to 7 bases and at J to 7 bases, leaving 9 bases not matched to a gene. CDR3 nucleotide sequence: TGTGCCAGTACCCTGGAGACTAGCGGGGCTAATGAGCAGTTCTTC. It encodes CASTLETSGANEQFF. Full variable domain (remainder filled in from reference TRBV19 and TRBJ2-1): DGGITQSPKYLFRKEGQNVTLSCEQNLNHDAMYWYRQDPGQGLRLIYYSQIVNDFQKGDIAEGYSVSREKKESFPLTVTSAQKNPTAFYLCASTLETSGANEQFFGPGTRLTVL.

The genes are TRBV30 and TRBJ2-5; perhaps TRBD2 as D (5 bases). V gave up 0 bases and J gave up 0 bases, with 5 bases separating them. This CDR3 is 13 amino acids long. CDR1 and CDR2 (germline): GTSNPN, SVGIG (reference sequence). The CDR3 DNA reads as TGTGCCTGGAGTGTCGGGAACCAAGAGACCCAGTACTTC. Its protein product is CAWSVGNQETQYF.

The V gene is TRBV6-5, the J gene TRBJ1-4, with no clear D. The CDR3 sequence is 15 residues long. V was trimmed by 2 bases and J by 1 base, leaving 8 bases between them. Looked up from germline, CDR1 is MNHEY and CDR2 is SVGAGI. CDR3 amino acids: CASSYEVGTNEKLFF. In DNA form, the CDR3 reads TGTGCCAGCAGTTACGAGGTGGGAACTAATGAAAAACTGTTTTTT.

The V gene is TRBV18, the J gene TRBJ2-7; D possibly corresponds to TRBD1 (5 bases). The V gene lost 1 base and the J gene lost 5 bases, with 15 bases spanning the gap. Germline V gives CDR1 KGHSH, CDR2 LQKENI. The CDR3 is 15 amino acids. The CDR3 is CASSPLIRRGDEQYF. DNA of the CDR3: TGTGCCAGCTCACCACTAATCAGAAGGGGCGACGAGCAGTACTTC. The entire variable domain, with the rest obtained from reference TRBV18 and TRBJ2-7, is as follows: NAGVMQNPRHLVRRRGQEARLRCSPMKGHSHVYWYRQLPEEGLKFMVYLQKENIIDESGMPKERFSAEFPKEGPSILRIQQVVRGDSAAYFCASSPLIRRGDEQYFGPGTRLTVT.

CDR3 sequence: CASTPPVGQGDYGYTF. In nucleotides, the CDR3 is TGTGCCAGCACCCCTCCGGTTGGACAGGGAGACTATGGCTACACCTTC. This rearrangement joins TRBV7-9 to TRBJ1-2; TRBD1 matches at 8 bases. The length of the CDR3 is 16 residues. From germline, CDR1 is SEHNR and CDR2 FQNEAQ (reference sequence). V lost 7 bases and J lost 3; bases outside the gene matches: 13.

The gene calls are TRBV28 and TRBJ2-7, with TRBD2 as a possible D gene (6 bases). Germline CDR1 MDHEN, CDR2 SYDVKM. The V end was cut by 11 bases, the J end by 1 base, with 12 bases between. This CDR3 contains 12 residues. CDR3 DNA: TGTGCCGGGGGGACCGATTCCTACGAGCAGTACTTC. It specifies CAGGTDSYEQYF.

This clone was seen once. The J gene is TRBJ2-5, the V gene TRBV27, with D possibly TRBD2 on 6 matching bases. Germline V gene data show CDR1 as MNHEY and CDR2 as SMNVEV (reference sequence). CDR3 length: 14 residues. V was shortened by 3 bases and J by 5 bases, with 13 bases between the two germline ends. The CDR3 coding sequence is TGTGCCAGCAGTTTGGGGAGGACGTCGGAGACCCAGTACTTC. Protein sequence: CASSLGRTSETQYF.

V and J are TRBV19 and TRBJ1-1; 9 bases are a match to TRBD1. V was pared by 6 bases and J by 4 bases, with 3 bases of the junction left unmatched. The CDR3 contains 13 residues. Per germline, CDR1 LNHDA and CDR2 SQIVND (reference sequence). The CDR3: CASSQQGATEAFF. CDR3 nucleotide sequence: TGTGCCAGTAGCCAACAGGGGGCCACTGAAGCTTTCTTT.

The rearrangement uses TRBV27 and TRBJ1-2; TRBD1 might be the D (6 bases). Trimming took 11 bases from V and 6 from J, leaving 19 bases between them. This CDR3 is 13 amino acids long. CDR1 and CDR2 from the germline V gene are MNHEY and SMNVEV (reference sequence). CDR3 DNA sequence: TGTGCCGGAGTACAGGGTCAGTGGGATGGCTACACCTTC. It translates to CAGVQGQWDGYTF.

The genes are TRBV27 and TRBJ2-1; a possible D gene is TRBD2 (6 bases). This CDR3 comprises 15 residues. Trimming cost V 3 bases and J 7 bases, with 16 bases left between them. The V gene's germline CDR1 is MNHEY and CDR2 SMNVEV (reference sequence). The CDR3 region is CASSLASGYKNEQFF. The DNA for the CDR3 is TGTGCCAGCAGTTTGGCCAGCGGGTATAAAAATGAGCAGTTCTTC.

This sequence joins TRBV6-1 and TRBJ1-4; D is perhaps TRBD1 (6 bases). The CDR3 covers 15 residues. The V end was cut by 5 bases, the J end by 9 bases, with 19 bases between. Germline V gene lookup returns CDR1 MNHNS and CDR2 SASEGT. The CDR3 nucleotides read TGTGCCAGCAGTCCCACCAGGGGTGGTGGGCAAAAACTGTTTTTT. The encoded protein is CASSPTRGGGQKLFF.

The gene calls are TRBV27 and TRBJ1-1; 8 bases match TRBD1. CDR3 length equals 13 residues. V lost 6 bases, J lost 3 bases, and 3 bases stayed unmatched. Germline V gene lookup returns CDR1 MNHEY and CDR2 SMNVEV (reference sequence). CDR3 region: CASSYRGDTEAFF. CDR3 coding DNA: TGTGCCAGCAGCTACAGGGGGGACACTGAAGCTTTCTTT.

This clone was observed once. The V and J genes are TRBV10-3 and TRBJ1-1; tentative D call: TRBD1 (6 bases). This CDR3 comprises 14 residues. Looked up from germline, CDR1 is ENHRY and CDR2 is SYGVKD. Trimming shortened V by 5 bases and J by 3 bases, and 13 bases separated the two germline ends. CDR3 residues: CAISISGVYTEAFF. The CDR3, as DNA: TGTGCCATCAGTATATCAGGGGTATACACTGAAGCTTTCTTT.

Only one count was recorded for this clone. The V call is TRBV11-2, the J call TRBJ1-2, with a weak D call TRBD1 (5 bases). The CDR3 extends over 17 amino acids. Germline CDR1 is SGHAT and CDR2 is FQNNGV. V dropped 5 bases and J dropped 4 bases, with 23 bases sitting between them. CDR3 protein: CASSPPVRAGRGYGYTF. Written as DNA, the CDR3 is TGTGCCAGCAGCCCACCGGTACGGGCAGGGAGGGGCTATGGCTACACCTTC.

The chain has TRBV9 and TRBJ1-2, with 11 bases that match TRBD1. CDR1 is SGDLS, CDR2 YYNGEE, per germline. With 2 bases clipped from V and 1 base from J, the junction kept 1 base outside the gene matches. The CDR3 contains 15 residues. In DNA, the CDR3 is TGTGCCAGCAGCGTCGGGACAGGGGGTAACTATGGCTACACCTTC. Its protein product is CASSVGTGGNYGYTF.

This clone was recorded once. The chain carries TRBV30 and TRBJ1-4; 10 nucleotides line up with TRBD1. The CDR3 covers 16 residues. CDR1 GTSNPN and CDR2 SVGIG come from the germline V gene (reference sequence). The CDR3 DNA reads TGTGCGTGCCTCCGGGACAGGGGCCCAACTAATGAAAAACTGTTTTTT. This gives the protein CACLRDRGPTNEKLFF.

The genes are TRBV10-2 and TRBJ1-3; no reliable D call. Trimming removed 6 bases from V and 2 bases from J, with 14 bases in between. CDR1 is WSHSY, CDR2 SAAADI, per germline. The CDR3 has 15 amino acids. The CDR3, as DNA: TGCGCCAGCAGGGCGGATCTCCGCCCTGGAAACACCATATATTTT. The encoded protein is CASRADLRPGNTIYF.

The chain has TRBV6-1 and TRBJ2-3, with 7 bases lining up with TRBD2. The CDR3 consists of 16 residues. Germline V gives CDR1 MNHNS, CDR2 SASEGT. J gave up 4 bases and V 0 bases, and 7 bases lay outside the gene matches. The CDR3 region is CASSEAAGDGADTQYF. CDR3 DNA: TGTGCCAGCAGTGAAGCGGCGGGAGATGGTGCAGATACGCAGTATTTT.

This chain joins TRBV2 and TRBJ2-4; 8 nucleotides agree with TRBD1. The J segment lost 1 base and the V segment lost 3 bases, leaving 5 bases of the junction unmatched. CDR1 is SNHLY and CDR2 is FYNNEI in the germline V gene. The CDR3 contains 16 residues. As DNA, the CDR3 is TGTGCCAGCAGTGATAGCAGGGGGCGCGCCAAAAACATTCAGTACTTC. As protein: CASSDSRGRAKNIQYF.

The chain links TRBV19 to TRBJ2-7; the match to TRBD2 covers 9 bases. With V trimmed by 4 bases and J by 2 bases, 3 bases remained unmatched. This CDR3 region has 14 residues. CDR1 LNHDA and CDR2 SQIVND come from the germline V gene (reference sequence). CDR3 sequence (DNA): TGTGCCAGTAGTACCGCTAGCGGGACCTACGAGCAGTACTTC. Protein: CASSTASGTYEQYF.

CDR3 loop: CASSLVRGGSNYEQYF. CDR3 sequence (DNA): TGTGCCAGCAGCTTAGTGAGGGGGGGCAGTAACTACGAGCAGTACTTC. V usage is TRBV7-2 and J usage is TRBJ2-7; D is possibly TRBD2 (7 bases). Trimming cost V 1 base and J 3 bases, with 16 bases left between them. The CDR3 sequence is 16 residues long. Germline assignment: CDR1 SGHTA and CDR2 FQGNSA.

CDR3 protein: CASSRTGDNQPQHF. Here the CDR3 DNA reads TGTGCCAGCAGTCGGACAGGAGACAATCAGCCCCAGCATTTT. J is TRBJ1-5 and V is TRBV6-6, with TRBD1 matching 7 bases. The ends lost 5 bases at V and 3 bases at J; junction bases unmatched: 4. The germline V gene encodes CDR1 MNHNY and CDR2 SVGAGI (reference sequence). CDR3 length: 14 residues.

The chain has TRBV18 and TRBJ1-1; D gene ambiguous. Germline V gene data show CDR1 as KGHSH and CDR2 as LQKENI. Trimming shortened V by 6 bases and J by 0 bases, and 14 bases separated the two germline ends. The CDR3 runs to 15 residues. CDR3 amino acids: CASSPFRGLNTEAFF. The CDR3 DNA reads as TGTGCCAGCTCTCCGTTCCGTGGCCTGAACACTGAAGCTTTCTTT.

The chain combines TRBV9 with TRBJ1-1; 8 bases map to TRBD1. Trimming at V came to 4 bases and at J to 4 bases, leaving 18 bases not matched to a gene. The CDR3 runs to 18 residues. Germline-derived CDR1 and CDR2 are SGDLS and YYNGEE. CDR3 DNA sequence: TGTGCCAGCAGCCCTGCGCCGGGGTTAGGAACAGGGGGCACTGAAGCTTTCTTT. This translates into CASSPAPGLGTGGTEAFF.

The CDR3 loop reads CASSIRGFNYGYTF. The CDR3 nucleotides read TGTGCCAGCAGTATCAGAGGCTTCAACTATGGCTACACCTTC. The chain combines TRBV27 with TRBJ1-2; D remains unclear. V lost 5 bases, J lost 2 bases, and 12 bases lay in between. This CDR3 region has 14 residues. CDR1 is MNHEY and CDR2 is SMNVEV in the germline V gene (reference sequence).

This clone was observed a handful of times. The chain links TRBV18 to TRBJ1-5; TRBD1 is a possible D gene (5 bases). Germline V gene data show CDR1 as KGHSH and CDR2 as LQKENI. V dropped 6 bases and J dropped 0 bases, with 9 bases sitting between them. The CDR3 has 14 residues. The CDR3 loop reads CASSEGNSNQPQHF. CDR3 nucleotide sequence: TGTGCCAGCTCGGAGGGGAATAGCAATCAGCCCCAGCATTTT.

This chain uses TRBV2 with TRBJ2-5, with 7 bases matching TRBD2. Germline CDR1 SNHLY, CDR2 FYNNEI. The CDR3 spans 14 residues. With 4 bases clipped from V and 2 bases from J, the junction kept 4 bases outside the gene matches. CDR3 sequence: CASSAWTRQETQYF. CDR3 DNA sequence: TGTGCCAGCAGTGCCTGGACTAGACAAGAGACCCAGTACTTC.

The chain recombines TRBV7-9 with TRBJ1-1, with 8 bases fitting TRBD1. V shed 3 bases and J 1 base; nucleotides not matched to a gene: 1. Germline assignment: CDR1 SEHNR and CDR2 FQNEAQ (reference sequence). This CDR3 region has 14 residues. CDR3 sequence reads: CASSFGTGNTEAFF. The CDR3 bases are TGTGCCAGCAGCTTCGGGACAGGGAACACTGAAGCTTTCTTT.

This sequence joins TRBV29-1 and TRBJ2-7, with D possibly matching TRBD1 (6 bases). From germline, CDR1 is SQVTM and CDR2 ANQGSEA. The CDR3 is 13 residues long. V was clipped by 4 bases and J by 2 bases, with 12 bases between them. This chain's CDR3 is CSVGAGETYEQYF. CDR3 bases: TGCAGCGTTGGGGCAGGGGAAACCTACGAGCAGTACTTC.

V is TRBV7-9 and J is TRBJ2-7, with D maybe TRBD1 (5 bases). The CDR3 runs to 12 residues. Trimming removed 5 bases from V and 6 bases from J, with 11 bases in between. The germline V gene has CDR1 SEHNR and CDR2 FQNEAQ (reference sequence). CDR3 DNA: TGTGCCAGCAGCCTCAGGGAAGGCGAGCAGTACTTC. Translating it yields CASSLREGEQYF.

The chain couples TRBV7-2 to TRBJ2-1; tentative D call: TRBD2 (6 bases). This CDR3 region has 15 residues. V was trimmed by 1 base and J by 5 bases, leaving 12 bases between them. Per the germline V gene, CDR1 is SGHTA and CDR2 is FQGNSA. For the CDR3, the DNA is TGTGCCAGCAGCTTAGGGGGACTGAACGACAATGAGCAGTTCTTC. Protein sequence: CASSLGGLNDNEQFF.